The T cell receptor beta chain described here comes from a study of shared clonotypes between healthy human individuals. The CDR3 consists of 15 residues. V was clipped by 7 bases and J by 7 bases, with 22 bases between them. Germline CDR1 is SNHLY and CDR2 is FYNNEI. TCRdb's table, derived via immunoSEQ multiplex PCR, lists solely in-frame clones and lacks some. The table lists roughly 1 million clones, approximately 68% of them singletons. Each of the donors was a healthy adult who was HIV-negative and had not had a recent acute infection or vaccination. This receptor was obtained from a man aged 18 to 29 in good health. Material for sequencing was memory CD4+ T cells sorted from blood. Subset: CD45RA-negative fraction. The J gene is TRBJ1-2, the V gene TRBV2; TRBD1 might be the D (5 bases). The CDR3: CASIIGGTRGSGYTF. CDR3 in DNA: TGTGCCAGCATCATTGGGGGAACCCGCGGATCTGGCTACACCTTC.